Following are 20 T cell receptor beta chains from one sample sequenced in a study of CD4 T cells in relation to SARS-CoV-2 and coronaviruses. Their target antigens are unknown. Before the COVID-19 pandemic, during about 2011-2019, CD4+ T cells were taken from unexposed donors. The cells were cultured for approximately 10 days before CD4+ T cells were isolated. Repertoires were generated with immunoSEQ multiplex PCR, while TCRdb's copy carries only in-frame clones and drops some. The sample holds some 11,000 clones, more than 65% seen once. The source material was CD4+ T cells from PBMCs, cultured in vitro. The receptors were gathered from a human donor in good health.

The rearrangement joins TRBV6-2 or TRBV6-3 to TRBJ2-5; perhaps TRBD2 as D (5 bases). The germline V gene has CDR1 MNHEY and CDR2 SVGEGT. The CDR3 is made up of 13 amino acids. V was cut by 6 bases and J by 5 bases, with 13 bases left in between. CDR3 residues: CASSPTRRETQYF. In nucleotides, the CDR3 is TGTGCCAGCAGCCCTACACGGAGGGAGACCCAGTACTTC.

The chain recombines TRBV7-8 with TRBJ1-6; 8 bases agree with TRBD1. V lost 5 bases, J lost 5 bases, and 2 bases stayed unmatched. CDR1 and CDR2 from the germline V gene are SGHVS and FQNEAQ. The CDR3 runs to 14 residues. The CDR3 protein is CASSGGQDNSPLHF. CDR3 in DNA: TGTGCCAGCAGCGGGGGACAGGATAATTCACCCCTCCACTTT.

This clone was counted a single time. CDR3 loop: CSVGLGSNQPQHF. CDR3 coding DNA: TGCAGCGTTGGATTAGGTAGCAATCAGCCCCAGCATTTT. The chain joins TRBV29-1 to TRBJ1-5; no definite D call. Trimming took off 4 bases at V and 0 bases at J, with 7 bases between the two ends. The CDR3 covers 13 residues. From germline, CDR1 is SQVTM and CDR2 ANQGSEA. Looking up the rest from reference TRBV29-1 and TRBJ1-5 gives the full variable domain: SAVISQKPSRDICQRGTSLTIQCQVDSQVTMMFWYRQQPGQSLTLIATANQGSEATYESGFVIDKFPISRPNLTFSTLTVSNMSPEDSSIYLCSVGLGSNQPQHFGDGTRLSIL.

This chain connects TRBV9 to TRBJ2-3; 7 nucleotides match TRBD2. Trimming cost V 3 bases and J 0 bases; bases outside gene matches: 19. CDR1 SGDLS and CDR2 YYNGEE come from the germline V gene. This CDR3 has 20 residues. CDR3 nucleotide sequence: TGTGCCAGCAGCGCACACACCACTAGCGCTTATGTCACTAGCACAGATACGCAGTATTTT. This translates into CASSAHTTSAYVTSTDTQYF.

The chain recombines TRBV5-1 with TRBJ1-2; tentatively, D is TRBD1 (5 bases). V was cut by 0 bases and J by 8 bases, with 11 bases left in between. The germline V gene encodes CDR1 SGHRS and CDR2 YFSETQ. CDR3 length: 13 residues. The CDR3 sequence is CASSLEGAGGYTF. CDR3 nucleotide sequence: TGCGCCAGCAGCTTGGAAGGGGCAGGGGGCTACACCTTC. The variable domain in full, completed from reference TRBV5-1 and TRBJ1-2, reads KAGVTQTPRYLIKTRGQQVTLSCSPISGHRSVSWYQQTPGQGLQFLFEYFSETQRNKGNFPGRFSGRQFSNSRSEMNVSTLELGDSALYLCASSLEGAGGYTFGSGTRLTVV.

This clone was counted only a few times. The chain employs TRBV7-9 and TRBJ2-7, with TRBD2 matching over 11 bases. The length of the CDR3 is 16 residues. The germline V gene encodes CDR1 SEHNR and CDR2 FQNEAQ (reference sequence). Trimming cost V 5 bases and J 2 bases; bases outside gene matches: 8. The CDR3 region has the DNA TGTGCCAGCAGCCCTGGACTAGCGGGCCGAACCTACGAGCAGTACTTC. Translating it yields CASSPGLAGRTYEQYF. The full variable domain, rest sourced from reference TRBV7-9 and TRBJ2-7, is DTGVSQNPRHKITKRGQNVTFRCDPISEHNRLYWYRQTLGQGPEFLTYFQNEAQLEKSRLLSDRFSAERPKGSFSTLEIQRTEQGDSAMYLCASSPGLAGRTYEQYFGPGTRLTVT.

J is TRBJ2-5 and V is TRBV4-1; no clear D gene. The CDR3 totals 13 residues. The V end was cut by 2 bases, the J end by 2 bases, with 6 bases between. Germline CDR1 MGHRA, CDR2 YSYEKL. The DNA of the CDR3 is TGCGCCAGCAGCCAAACCTGGCAAGAGACCCAGTACTTC. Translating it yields CASSQTWQETQYF.

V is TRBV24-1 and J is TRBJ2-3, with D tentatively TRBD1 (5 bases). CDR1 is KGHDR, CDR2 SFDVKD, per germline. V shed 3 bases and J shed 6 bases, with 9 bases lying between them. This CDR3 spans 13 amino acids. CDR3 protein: CATSDVGLDTQYF. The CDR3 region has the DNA TGTGCCACCAGTGATGTGGGGCTTGATACGCAGTATTTT.

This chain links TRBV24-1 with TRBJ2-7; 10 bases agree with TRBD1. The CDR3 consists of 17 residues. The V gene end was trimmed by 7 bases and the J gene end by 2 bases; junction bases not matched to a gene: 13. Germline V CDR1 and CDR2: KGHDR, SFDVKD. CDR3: CATRGDRGEPGPYEQYF. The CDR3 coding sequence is TGTGCCACCAGGGGGGACAGGGGAGAACCAGGACCCTACGAGCAGTACTTC.

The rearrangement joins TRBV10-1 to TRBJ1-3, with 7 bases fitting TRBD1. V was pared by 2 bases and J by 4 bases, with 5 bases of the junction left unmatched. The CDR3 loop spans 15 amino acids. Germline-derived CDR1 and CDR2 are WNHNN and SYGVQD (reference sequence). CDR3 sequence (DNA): TGCGCCAGCAGTGAGGAAGGGACAGCCGGAAACACCATATATTTT. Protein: CASSEEGTAGNTIYF.

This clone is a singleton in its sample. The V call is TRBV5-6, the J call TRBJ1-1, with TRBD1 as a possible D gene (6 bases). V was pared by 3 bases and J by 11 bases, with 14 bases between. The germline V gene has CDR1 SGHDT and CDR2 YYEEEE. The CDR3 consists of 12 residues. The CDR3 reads CASSWGAGRAFF. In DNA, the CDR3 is TGTGCCAGCAGCTGGGGGGCGGGAAGGGCTTTCTTT.

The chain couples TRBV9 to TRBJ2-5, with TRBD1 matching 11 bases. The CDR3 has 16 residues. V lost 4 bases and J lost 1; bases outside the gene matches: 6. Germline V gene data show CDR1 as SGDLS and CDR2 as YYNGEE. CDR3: CASSRGTGGTQETQYF. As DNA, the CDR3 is TGTGCCAGCAGCCGCGGGACAGGGGGGACCCAAGAGACCCAGTACTTC.

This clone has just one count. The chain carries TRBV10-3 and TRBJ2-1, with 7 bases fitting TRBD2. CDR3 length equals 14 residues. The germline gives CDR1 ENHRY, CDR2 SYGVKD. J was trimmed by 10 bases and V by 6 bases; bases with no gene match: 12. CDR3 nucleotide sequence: TGTGCCATCAGACCGGGACTACCAGTGGGGGAGCAGTTCTTC. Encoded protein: CAIRPGLPVGEQFF.

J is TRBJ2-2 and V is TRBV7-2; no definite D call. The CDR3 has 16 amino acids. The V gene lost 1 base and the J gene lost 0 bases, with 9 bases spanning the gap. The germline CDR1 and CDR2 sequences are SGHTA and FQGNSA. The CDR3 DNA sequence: TGTGCCAGCAGCTTAGACGGGCCCGCGAACACCGGGGAGCTGTTTTTT. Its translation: CASSLDGPANTGELFF.

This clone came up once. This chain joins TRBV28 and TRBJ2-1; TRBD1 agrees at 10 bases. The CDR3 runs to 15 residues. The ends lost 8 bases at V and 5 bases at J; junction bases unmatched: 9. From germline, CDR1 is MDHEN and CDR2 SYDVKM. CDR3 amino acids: CASYSGTGVHNEQFF. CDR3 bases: TGTGCCAGCTACAGCGGGACAGGGGTTCACAATGAGCAGTTCTTC.

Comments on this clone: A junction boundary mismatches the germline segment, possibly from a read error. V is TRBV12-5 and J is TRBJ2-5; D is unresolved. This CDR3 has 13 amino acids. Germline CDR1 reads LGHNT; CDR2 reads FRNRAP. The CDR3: CASGPGNQGTQYF. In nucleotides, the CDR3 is TGTGCTAGTGGGCCCGGCAACCAAGGGACCCAGTACTTC.

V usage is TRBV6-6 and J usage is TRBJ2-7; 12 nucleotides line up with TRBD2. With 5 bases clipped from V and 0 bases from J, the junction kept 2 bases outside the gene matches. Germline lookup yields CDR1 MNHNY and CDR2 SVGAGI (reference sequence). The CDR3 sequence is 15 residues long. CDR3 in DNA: TGTGCCAGCAGTGCTAGCGGGGGGGTCTCCTACGAGCAGTACTTC. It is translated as CASSASGGVSYEQYF.

The DNA of the CDR3 is TGTGCCAGCAGCGTAGTGGGCGAACTCGGGGAGCTGTTTTTT. Its protein is CASSVVGELGELFF. The V gene is TRBV9, the J gene TRBJ2-2; D remains unclear. This CDR3 region has 14 residues. Trimming took 0 bases from V and 7 from J, leaving 10 bases between them. Germline V gene sequence: CDR1 SGDLS, CDR2 YYNGEE.

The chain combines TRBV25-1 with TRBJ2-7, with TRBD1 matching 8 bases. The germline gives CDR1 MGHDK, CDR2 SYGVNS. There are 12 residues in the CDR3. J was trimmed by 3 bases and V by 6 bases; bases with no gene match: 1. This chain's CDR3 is CASRDRVYEQYF. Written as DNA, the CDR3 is TGTGCCAGCAGGGACAGGGTCTACGAGCAGTACTTC.

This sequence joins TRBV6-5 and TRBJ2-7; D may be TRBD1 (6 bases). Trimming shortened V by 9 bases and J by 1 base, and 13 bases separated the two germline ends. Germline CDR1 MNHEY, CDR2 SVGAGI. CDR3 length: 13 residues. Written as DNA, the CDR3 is TGTGCCAGTCACGCAGGGGTATCCTACGAGCAGTACTTC. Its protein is CASHAGVSYEQYF.